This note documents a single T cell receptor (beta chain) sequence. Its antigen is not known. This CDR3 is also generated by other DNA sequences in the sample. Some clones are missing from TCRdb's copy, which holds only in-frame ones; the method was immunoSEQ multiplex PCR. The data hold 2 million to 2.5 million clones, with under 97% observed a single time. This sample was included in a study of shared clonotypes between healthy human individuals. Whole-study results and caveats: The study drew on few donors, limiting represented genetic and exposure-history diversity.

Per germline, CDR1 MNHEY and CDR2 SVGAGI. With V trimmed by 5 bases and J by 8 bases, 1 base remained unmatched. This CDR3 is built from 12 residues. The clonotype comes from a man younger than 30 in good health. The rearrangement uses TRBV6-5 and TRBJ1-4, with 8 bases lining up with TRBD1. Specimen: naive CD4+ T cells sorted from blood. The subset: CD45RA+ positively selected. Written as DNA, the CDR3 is TGTGCCAGCAGTCGACAGGGGGAAAAACTGTTTTTT. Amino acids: CASSRQGEKLFF.